This paragraph reports one T cell receptor beta chain. Its antigen is currently unknown. This may be a read error, as it is one base from a much larger clone. The missing conserved phenylalanine or tryptophan at the end of this CDR3 makes a read error likely. Whole-study results and caveats: Tumor Treg TCRs overlapped most with tumor naive CD4+ cells. The larger-cohort validation was restricted to a single TCR beta V-J rearrangement rather than whole repertoires. Tumor memory CD4+ T cell TCR gene usage was found to cluster with blood and lymph node memory CD4+ cells and with lymph node naive CD4+ cells.

V was shortened by 6 bases and J by 0 bases, with 12 bases between the two germline ends. The CDR3 is 15 amino acids. Germline assignment: CDR1 KGHSH and CDR2 LQKENI. Tregs were sorted as CD4+CD25+CD127-/low cells. Semi-nested PCR with Nested Universal Primer A followed constant-region reverse priming of full-length variable regions. MiXCR, run by TCRdb on the 5' RACE reads, gives a single entry per CDR3 protein. The sample yields approximately 50,000 distinct CDR3 sequences, about 28% seen once. The source is a female donor with breast cancer. The sequenced material came from tumor-infiltrating Tregs sorted from the breast tumor. The rearrangement joins TRBV18 to TRBJ1-5; D is undetermined. The DNA of the CDR3 is TGTGCCAGCTCCCCCGGACTGATTAGCAATCAGCCCCAGCATTAT. It encodes CASSPGLISNQPQHY.